The sequence of this T cell receptor (beta chain) was determined in a study of CD8 T cells in ankylosing spondylitis. Overall study findings and caveats: A TCR beta motif made of under 10 highly homologous variants seemed typical of ankylosing spondylitis blood.

This CDR3 is 15 amino acids long. Germline CDR1 MGHRA, CDR2 YSYEKL. V lost 3 bases, J lost 10 bases, and 16 bases lay in between. This clonotype was seen repeatedly, ten times or more. Its target is not known. TCRdb redid the calling of the 5' RACE reads with MiXCR, one entry per CDR3 protein. The data show under 250,000 distinct CDR3 sequences, with roughly 6.6% seen just once and over 12% held by the top ten. The rearrangement links TRBV4-1 to TRBJ1-6; D is possibly TRBD1 (5 bases). The receptor's source is a male donor with ankylosing spondylitis. The sequenced material came from blood, either unsorted or a sorted T cell fraction (not recorded which). The CDR3 region is CASSHDRPEGSPLHF. CDR3 DNA sequence: TGCGCCAGCAGCCATGATCGTCCCGAGGGGTCACCCCTCCACTTT.